The clone carrying this T cell receptor beta chain was seen a few times. The antigen is undetermined. This sample was included in a study of naive and memory T cell subsets. Findings of the study overall: Over 90% of naive TCR sequences appeared only once after error correction, unlike memory subsets. Especially in CD8 cells, naive repertoires contained a few larger clonotypes, possibly CD45RA-re-expressing memory cells.

The CDR3 consists of 14 residues. V shed 1 base, J shed 4 bases, and the junction held 4 bases outside the gene matches. CDR1 and CDR2 from the germline V gene are SQVTM and ANQGSEA. Two oligonucleotides, mixed equimolar, formed the beta constant-region primer covering TRBC1 and TRBC2. The ligated cDNA underwent four PCR rounds using SP2 and nested alpha and beta constant-region primers. Using its own MiXCR run on the UMI-ligation and nested PCR reads, TCRdb lists one record per CDR3 protein. The top ten clones hold around 3% of a sample with 98,000 or so distinct CDR3 sequences, around 15% of them seen once. After the first PCR, alpha and beta chain libraries were processed separately.

The V call is TRBV29-1, the J call TRBJ1-1, with 9 bases fitting TRBD1. What was sequenced was naive CD8+ T cells from blood. The TCR comes from a human donor in good health. CDR3 residues: CSVEAGTGSTEAFF. CDR3 nucleotide sequence: TGCAGCGTTGAAGCCGGGACAGGGTCCACTGAAGCTTTCTTT.